The 24 T cell receptor beta chains in this list originate from one sample, sequenced in a study of metastatic and nonmetastatic thyroid tumors. The entire patient cohort was treatment-naive prior to thyroid surgery. TCRdb re-clonotyped the PCR reads through MiXCR. The sample comprises more than 10,000 clones, around 10% of which are singletons, and 30% to 35% rests with the top ten. The sample taken for sequencing was blood. The source is a female donor with papillary thyroid cancer or a benign thyroid nodule (not recorded which). Some clones in this sample may be carry-over from other donors' samples.

This clone is classed as medium-sized. V usage is TRBV6-8 and J usage is TRBJ1-2, with 10 nucleotides matching TRBD1. Germline V gives CDR1 MNHGY, CDR2 SAAAGT. The V and J ends lost 2 bases and 8 bases, in that order; junction bases with no gene match: 5. The CDR3 is 14 amino acids. The CDR3 DNA follows: TGTGCCAGCAGTTACCCCGACAGGGGGCGAGGCTACACCTTC. This translates into CASSYPDRGRGYTF.

The table lists this clone with many counts. V usage is TRBV2 and J usage is TRBJ1-2; a weak D match, TRBD1 (6 bases). The CDR3 extends over 11 amino acids. The V end lost 5 bases, the J end lost 6 bases, and 7 bases lay between the germline ends. CDR1 is SNHLY and CDR2 is FYNNEI in the germline V gene. The CDR3 sequence is CASSYRDGYTF. CDR3 DNA sequence: TGTGCCAGCAGTTACAGGGATGGCTACACCTTC. Combining the CDR3 with reference TRBV2 and TRBJ1-2 gives the whole variable domain EPEVTQTPSHQVTQMGQEVILRCVPISNHLYFYWYRQILGQKVEFLVSFYNNEISEKSEIFDDQFSVERPDGSNFTLKIRSTKLEDSAMYFCASSYRDGYTFGSGTRLTVV.

In its sample, this clone was seen many times. The chain has TRBV6-5 and TRBJ2-3; TRBD1 is a possible D gene (5 bases). From germline, CDR1 is MNHEY and CDR2 SVGAGI. This CDR3 region has 15 residues. The V end was cut by 3 bases, the J end by 4 bases, with 14 bases between. The chain's CDR3 is CASSYGGRAADTQYF. The CDR3 nucleotides read TGTGCCAGCAGTTATGGTGGCAGGGCAGCAGATACGCAGTATTTT.

This clone was observed at least ten times. The chain combines TRBV19 with TRBJ2-1; 8 positions agree with TRBD2. Germline V lookup: CDR1 LNHDA, CDR2 SQIVND (reference sequence). The CDR3 extends over 13 amino acids. The trim removed 9 bases at V and 8 bases at J, leaving 9 bases unmatched. Here the CDR3 reads CASGIAGRDEQFF. The CDR3 nucleotides read TGTGCCAGCGGTATAGCGGGGCGGGATGAGCAGTTCTTC.

The chain couples TRBV5-1 to TRBJ2-7; D assignment may be TRBD1 or TRBD2 (5 bases each). The CDR3 spans 14 residues. The V and J ends lost 0 bases and 6 bases respectively, with 13 bases between them. Germline values: CDR1 SGHRS, CDR2 YFSETQ. In nucleotides, the CDR3 is TGCGCCAGCAGCTTGGCCCTAGGGACGGGCGAGCAGTACTTC. Translating it yields CASSLALGTGEQYF.

This clone has at least ten counts. A read error may explain this, as a much larger clone is one base away. The rearrangement links TRBV11-3 to TRBJ2-7; D gene unclear. The CDR3 covers 14 residues. The germline V gene encodes CDR1 SGHNT and CDR2 YENEEA. V was cut by 7 bases and J by 6 bases, with 19 bases left in between. CDR3 bases: TGTGCCAGCATCCTCGGTACGTTACCCGCCGAGCAGTACTTC. Amino acids: CASILGTLPAEQYF. Full variable domain (missing parts from reference TRBV11-3 and TRBJ2-7): EAGVVQSPRYKIIEKKQPVAFWCNPISGHNTLYWYLQNLGQGPELLIRYENEEAVDDSQLPKDRFSAERLKGVDSTLKIQPAELGDSAVYLCASILGTLPAEQYFGPGTRLTVT.

The table lists this clone with a few counts. CDR3 region: CASSSSSQGPTNEKLFF. The CDR3 coding sequence is TGTGCCAGCAGCTCAAGTTCACAGGGCCCAACTAATGAAAAACTGTTTTTT. V and J are TRBV5-4 and TRBJ1-4; D may be TRBD1 (6 bases). Germline loops: CDR1 SGHNT, CDR2 YYREEE (reference sequence). The V and J ends lost 3 bases and 0 bases respectively, with 15 bases between them. The CDR3 is 17 amino acids.

In regard to this clone: A read error may be the cause here, since a much bigger clone is one base away. The chain recombines TRBV11-1 with TRBJ1-1, with D possibly being TRBD1 (5 bases). V lost 4 bases and J lost 4, with 10 bases in between. Germline CDR1 and CDR2: SGHAT and FQDESV (reference sequence). This CDR3 spans 13 amino acids. The CDR3 nucleotides read TGTGCCAGCAGCTCTGGTAGGGGCACTGAAGCTTTCTTT. It yields the protein CASSSGRGTEAFF. Full variable domain (remainder filled in from reference TRBV11-1 and TRBJ1-1): EAEVAQSPRYKITEKSQAVAFWCDPISGHATLYWYRQILGQGPELLVQFQDESVVDDSQLPKDRFSAERLKGVDSTLKIQPAELGDSAMYLCASSSGRGTEAFFGQGTRLTVV.

This clone was counted ten times or more. The V and J genes are TRBV18 and TRBJ1-1; 7 bases fit TRBD1. Losses at the gene ends were 2 bases for V and 13 bases for J; bases not matched to a gene: 13. There are 14 residues in the CDR3. Germline CDR1 and CDR2: KGHSH and LQKENI. The CDR3 is CASSPTGAGYYGFF. The CDR3 nucleotides are TGTGCCAGCTCACCAACAGGGGCAGGCTATTATGGTTTCTTT.

The sample holds many counts of this clone. The genes are TRBV3-1 and TRBJ1-1, with 7 bases matching TRBD1. This CDR3 region has 14 residues. CDR1 LGHDT and CDR2 YNNKEL come from the germline V gene (reference sequence). Trimming at V came to 4 bases and at J to 4 bases, leaving 6 bases not matched to a gene. The CDR3 DNA reads TGTGCCAGCAGCCCGACAGGGACGAGCACTGAAGCTTTCTTT. Its protein is CASSPTGTSTEAFF.

This clone appeared many times. The CDR3 here is CSAVPGGEETQYF. DNA of the CDR3: TGCAGTGCCGTCCCCGGGGGGGAAGAGACCCAGTACTTC. The chain is built from TRBV20-1 and TRBJ2-5; TRBD2 matches at 8 bases. J was trimmed by 3 bases and V by 6 bases; bases with no gene match: 6. This CDR3 spans 13 amino acids. Germline lookup yields CDR1 DFQATT and CDR2 SNEGSKA (reference sequence).

A word on this clone: Given a much more abundant clone one base away, this may be a read error. V gene TRBV20-1 combines with J gene TRBJ1-1, with 7 bases matching TRBD1. CDR1 and CDR2 from the germline V gene are DFQATT and SNEGSKA (reference sequence). The J segment lost 7 bases and the V segment lost 4 bases, leaving 9 bases of the junction unmatched. This CDR3 comprises 13 residues. CDR3 DNA: TGCAGTGCTACCCAGGGCAGGGGGGTTGAAGCTTTCTTT. This encodes CSATQGRGVEAFF.

This clone was observed at least ten times. This rearrangement joins TRBV2 to TRBJ1-4; D is unclear. Germline loops: CDR1 SNHLY, CDR2 FYNNEI. The CDR3 sequence is 15 residues long. V lost 6 bases and J 4 bases, leaving 15 bases between the germline ends. The chain's CDR3 is CASRATGQSNEKLFF. The CDR3 coding sequence is TGTGCCAGCAGGGCCACCGGGCAGAGTAATGAAAAACTGTTTTTT.

Within the sample, this clone is medium-sized. The CDR3 DNA follows: TGCGCCAGCAGCTTGACTAACAGGTTAAATTCACCCCTCCACTTT. Protein: CASSLTNRLNSPLHF. The chain combines TRBV5-1 with TRBJ1-6; D may be TRBD1 (5 bases). The length of the CDR3 is 15 residues. Trimming took off 1 base at V and 7 bases at J, with 12 bases between the two ends. The germline CDR1 and CDR2 sequences are SGHRS and YFSETQ.

Of note for this clone: Its ends do not fully match the called genes, so a read error is possible. The V call is TRBV28, the J call TRBJ2-1; D may correspond to TRBD1 or TRBD2 (6 bases each). This CDR3 spans 16 amino acids. CDR1 and CDR2 (germline): MDHEN, SYDVKM. CDR3 sequence reads: CASTPGGGSPYNERFF. The CDR3, as DNA: TGTGCCAGCACTCCCGGGGGCGGGTCTCCGTACAATGAGCGGTTCTTC.

In its sample, this clone was seen many times. V gene TRBV7-9 combines with J gene TRBJ2-1; a weak D match, TRBD1 (7 bases). This CDR3 is built from 14 residues. V lost 3 bases, J lost 6 bases, and 12 bases lay in between. In germline, CDR1 is SEHNR, CDR2 FQNEAQ (reference sequence). The CDR3 DNA reads as TGTGCCAGCAGCTTGCAGGGGGGAAGCAATGAGCAGTTCTTC. Its translation: CASSLQGGSNEQFF.

The genes are TRBV25-1 and TRBJ1-6, with D hard to call. Germline V gene lookup returns CDR1 MGHDK and CDR2 SYGVNS. The CDR3 runs to 14 residues. The germline V and J ends were trimmed by 4 bases and 10 bases, with 14 bases remaining between them. CDR3 in amino acids: CASSGRGAASPLHF. The CDR3 DNA reads TGTGCCAGCAGTGGGAGAGGCGCCGCATCACCCCTCCACTTT.

This clone was seen repeatedly, ten times or more. This chain connects TRBV20-1 to TRBJ2-4, with 10 bases aligning to TRBD2. Germline values: CDR1 DFQATT, CDR2 SNEGSKA (reference sequence). The CDR3 runs 13 residues. Losses at the gene ends were 5 bases for V and 8 bases for J; bases not matched to a gene: 6. CDR3 sequence: CSAELAGMDIQYF. DNA for the CDR3: TGCAGTGCTGAACTAGCGGGGATGGACATTCAGTACTTC.

This clone came up many times. The gene calls are TRBV5-1 and TRBJ2-5; 10 positions agree with TRBD1. The germline V gene encodes CDR1 SGHRS and CDR2 YFSETQ. V lost 4 bases, J lost 5 bases, and 17 bases stayed unmatched. The CDR3 contains 18 residues. The CDR3 region is CASSVGATGGGNRETQYF. As DNA, the CDR3 is TGCGCCAGCAGCGTTGGCGCGACAGGGGGCGGAAATAGGGAGACCCAGTACTTC.

Worth noting for this clone: One end of the junction fails to match germline, which may point to a read error. The chain links TRBV5-1 to TRBJ2-7, with 8 bases identical to TRBD1. The CDR3 totals 14 residues. Germline CDR1 reads SGHRS; CDR2 reads YFSETQ. The CDR3: CVSISQGAAYEQYF. CDR3 sequence (DNA): TGCGTCAGCATCTCGCAGGGGGCTGCCTACGAGCAGTACTTC.

This chain links TRBV5-1 with TRBJ2-7; TRBD2 might be the D (6 bases). Germline lookup yields CDR1 SGHRS and CDR2 YFSETQ. The germline V and J ends were trimmed by 0 bases and 7 bases, with 17 bases remaining between them. The CDR3 consists of 15 residues. CDR3 in amino acids: CASSLGRGAPGEQYF. DNA of the CDR3: TGCGCCAGCAGCTTGGGGCGCGGGGCCCCGGGGGAGCAGTACTTC.

This clone was seen ten or more times. The chain employs TRBV11-1 and TRBJ2-3, with TRBD1 as a possible D gene (5 bases). CDR3 length equals 16 residues. V shed 5 bases and J shed 3 bases, with 18 bases lying between them. CDR1 and CDR2 (germline): SGHAT, FQDESV (reference sequence). The CDR3 sequence: CASSPPAGMSTDTQYF. CDR3 nucleotide sequence: TGTGCCAGCAGCCCCCCGGCAGGGATGAGTACAGATACGCAGTATTTT.

By proportion, this clone is medium-sized. This sequence joins TRBV12-3 or TRBV12-4 and TRBJ1-6; possible D gene TRBD1, 6 bases. The CDR3 loop spans 15 amino acids. V lost 2 bases and J 5 bases, leaving 10 bases between the germline ends. DNA for the CDR3: TGTGCCAGCAGTTTACTAGGGGGAGATAATTCACCCCTCCACTTT. Its protein product is CASSLLGGDNSPLHF.

In its sample, this clone was seen many times. The chain is built from TRBV10-2 and TRBJ1-5; D is unresolved. This CDR3 is built from 17 residues. Germline loops: CDR1 WSHSY, CDR2 SAAADI. V dropped 2 bases and J dropped 0 bases, with 14 bases sitting between them. In DNA form, the CDR3 reads TGCGCCAGCAGTGAGGGGCAGGACTACTATAGCAATCAGCCCCAGCATTTT. Protein product: CASSEGQDYYSNQPQHF.